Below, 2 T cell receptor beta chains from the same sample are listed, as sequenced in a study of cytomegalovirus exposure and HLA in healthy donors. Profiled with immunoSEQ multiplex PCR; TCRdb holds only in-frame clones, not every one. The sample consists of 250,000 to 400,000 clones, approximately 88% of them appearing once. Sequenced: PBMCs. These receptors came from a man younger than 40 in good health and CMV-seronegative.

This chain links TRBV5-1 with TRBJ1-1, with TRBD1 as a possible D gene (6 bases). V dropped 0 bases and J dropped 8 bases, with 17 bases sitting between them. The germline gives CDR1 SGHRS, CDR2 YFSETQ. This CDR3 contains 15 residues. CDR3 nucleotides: TGCGCCAGCAGCTTGGAGGGACAACTGAACAAGGAAGCTTTCTTT. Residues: CASSLEGQLNKEAFF. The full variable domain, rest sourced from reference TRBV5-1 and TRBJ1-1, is KAGVTQTPRYLIKTRGQQVTLSCSPISGHRSVSWYQQTPGQGLQFLFEYFSETQRNKGNFPGRFSGRQFSNSRSEMNVSTLELGDSALYLCASSLEGQLNKEAFFGQGTRLTVV.

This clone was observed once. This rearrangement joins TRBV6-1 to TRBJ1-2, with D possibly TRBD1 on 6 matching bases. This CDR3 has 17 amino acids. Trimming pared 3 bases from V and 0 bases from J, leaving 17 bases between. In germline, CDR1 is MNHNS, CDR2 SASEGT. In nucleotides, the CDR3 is TGTGCCAGCAGTGATCAGGGGCCGGCAGCGGCTAACTATGGCTACACCTTC. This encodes CASSDQGPAAANYGYTF.